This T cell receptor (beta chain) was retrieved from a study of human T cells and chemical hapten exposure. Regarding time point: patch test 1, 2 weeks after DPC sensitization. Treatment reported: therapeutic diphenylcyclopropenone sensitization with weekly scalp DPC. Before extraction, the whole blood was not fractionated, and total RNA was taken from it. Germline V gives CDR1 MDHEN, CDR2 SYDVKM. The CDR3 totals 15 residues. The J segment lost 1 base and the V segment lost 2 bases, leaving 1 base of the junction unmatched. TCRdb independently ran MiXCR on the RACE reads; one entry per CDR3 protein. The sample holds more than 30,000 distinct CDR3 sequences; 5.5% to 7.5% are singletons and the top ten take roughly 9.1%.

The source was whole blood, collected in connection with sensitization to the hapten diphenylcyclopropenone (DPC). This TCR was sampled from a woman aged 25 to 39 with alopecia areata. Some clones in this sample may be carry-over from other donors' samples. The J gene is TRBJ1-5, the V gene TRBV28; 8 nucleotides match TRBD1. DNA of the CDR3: TGTGCCAGCAGTTTACCAGGGGGCAGCAATCAGCCCCAGCATTTT. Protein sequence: CASSLPGGSNQPQHF. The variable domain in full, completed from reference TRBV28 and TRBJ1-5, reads DVKVTQSSRYLVKRTGEKVFLECVQDMDHENMFWYRQDPGLGLRLIYFSYDVKMKEKGDIPEGYSVSREKKERFSLILESASTNQTSMYLCASSLPGGSNQPQHFGDGTRLSIL.